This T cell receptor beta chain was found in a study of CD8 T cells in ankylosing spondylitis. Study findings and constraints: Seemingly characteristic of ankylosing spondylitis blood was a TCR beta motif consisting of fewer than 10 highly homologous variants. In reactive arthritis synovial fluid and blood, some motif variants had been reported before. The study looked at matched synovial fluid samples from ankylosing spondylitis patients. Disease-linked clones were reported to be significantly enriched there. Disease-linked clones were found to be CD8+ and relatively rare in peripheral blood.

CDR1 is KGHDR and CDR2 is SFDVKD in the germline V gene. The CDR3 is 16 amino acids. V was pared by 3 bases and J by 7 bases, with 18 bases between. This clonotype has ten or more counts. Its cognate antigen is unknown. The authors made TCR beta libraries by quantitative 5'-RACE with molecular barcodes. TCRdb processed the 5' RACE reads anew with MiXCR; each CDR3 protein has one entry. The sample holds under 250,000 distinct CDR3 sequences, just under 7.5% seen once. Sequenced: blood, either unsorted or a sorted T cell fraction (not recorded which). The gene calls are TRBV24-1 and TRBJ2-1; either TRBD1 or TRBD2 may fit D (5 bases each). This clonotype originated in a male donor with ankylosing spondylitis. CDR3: CATSDTGRPLGNEQFF. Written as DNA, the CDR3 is TGTGCCACCAGTGATACGGGACGCCCACTGGGGAATGAGCAGTTCTTC.